This T cell receptor (beta chain) was captured by sequencing in a study of OX40 agonist ivuxolimab in advanced cancers. About the research overall: Allowance was made for prior anti-PD-1, anti-PD-L1 or anti-CTLA-4 therapy, and roughly 39% had some.

Autoimmune disease history or systemic immunosuppression barred patients. There are 13 residues in the CDR3. Germline CDR1 is SNHLY and CDR2 is FYNNEI. The V gene end was trimmed by 5 bases and the J gene end by 7 bases; junction bases not matched to a gene: 7. Concerning this clone itself: Its cognate antigen is unknown.

Here immunoSEQ multiplex PCR was the method, and the copy in TCRdb shows in-frame clones only, minus some. The table lists some 99,000 clones, roughly 80% of them singletons, with about 1.5% in the top ten. The study, taken as a whole, reports: Dosing at 0.1 to 3.0 mg/kg was accompanied by clonal expansion of CD4+ and CD8+ blood T cells by week 6.

The material was CD4+ or CD8+ T cells sorted from blood, obtained in a trial of the OX40 agonist ivuxolimab. The sequence came from an adult with an advanced solid tumor such as melanoma, head and neck, liver or kidney cancer. V and J are TRBV2 and TRBJ2-7, with 8 bases matching TRBD2. The CDR3: CASSSRLAREQYF. As DNA, the CDR3 is TGTGCCAGCAGTTCACGACTAGCGCGGGAGCAGTACTTC.